Shown below are 11 T cell receptor gamma chains from a single sample sequenced in a study of human gamma delta and Vdelta1 T cells (dated by TCRdb to the late 2010s). The method behind the library was PCR. These reads were obtained on an Illumina MiSeq. Public reads were reanalyzed in TCRdb with CATT, and rows carrying the same DNA were merged afterwards. Recorded for this sample are several thousand gamma-chain clones; 45% to 55% of them occurred a single time. Roughly 2.7% of the sample lies in the top ten. The antigens of these receptors remain unknown. What was sequenced was Vdelta1 gamma-delta T cells from blood grown in culture (DOT cells). Sample cell subset or site, as interpreted from the label and publication: Delta One T cells, in vitro expanded/differentiated Vd1+ gamma-delta T cells. Source of these receptors: a human donor in good health.

This clone was detected only a few times. This chain links TRGV9 with TRGJ1 or TRGJ2. Germline V CDR1 and CDR2: GITISATS, ISYDGTV (reference sequence). Trimming cost V 0 bases and J 12 bases; bases outside gene matches: 5. This CDR3 contains 11 residues. CDR3 loop: CALWEVDWKLF. The CDR3 nucleotides are TGTGCCTTGTGGGAGGTGGATTGGAAACTCTTT.

In this sample, this clone turned up a few times. The chain is built from TRGV4 and TRGJ1 or TRGJ2. After removal of 2 bases from V and 0 bases from J, the junction contained 7 bases not matched to a gene. The CDR3 loop spans 15 amino acids. Germline CDR1 is EGSTGY and CDR2 is YDSYTSSV. CDR3 amino acids: CATWDEPLNYYKKLF. The CDR3, as DNA: TGTGCCACCTGGGATGAGCCGTTGAATTATTATAAGAAACTCTTT.

This clone was seen more than once but under ten times. The J gene is TRGJ1 or TRGJ2, the V gene TRGV2. J lost 5 bases, V lost 0 bases, and 4 bases had no gene match. The CDR3 sequence is 13 residues long. Germline CDR1 EGSNGY, CDR2 YDSYNSKV. CDR3 loop: CATWDGLHYKKLF. The CDR3, as DNA: TGTGCCACCTGGGACGGGCTTCATTATAAGAAACTCTTT.

This chain connects TRGV10 to TRGJP1. TRGV10 qualifies as an ORF whose function is uncertain. CDR3 size: 12 residues. V lost 8 bases, J lost 4 bases, and 2 bases stayed unmatched. This CDR3 reads CAAWDTGWFKIF. In DNA form, the CDR3 reads TGTGCTGCGTGGGACACTGGTTGGTTCAAGATATTT.

This rearrangement joins TRGV9 to TRGJP2. The V gene end was trimmed by 1 base and the J gene end by 1 base; junction bases not matched to a gene: 0. This CDR3 comprises 14 residues. In germline, CDR1 is GITISATS, CDR2 ISYDGTV (reference sequence). CDR3 nucleotides: TGTGCCTTGTGGGAGGTTAGTAGTGATTGGATCAAGACGTTT. Amino acid sequence: CALWEVSSDWIKTF.

This chain links TRGV9 with TRGJ1 or TRGJ2. The trim removed 3 bases at V and 8 bases at J, leaving 7 bases unmatched. Germline CDR1 reads GITISATS; CDR2 reads ISYDGTV (reference sequence). The CDR3 has 12 residues. The CDR3 region has the DNA TGTGCCTTGTGGGAGTGTAGGAATAAGAAACTCTTT. It translates to CALWECRNKKLF.

V and J are TRGV9 and TRGJP2. The V gene's germline CDR1 is GITISATS and CDR2 ISYDGTV (reference sequence). Losses at the gene ends were 3 bases for V and 10 bases for J; bases not matched to a gene: 5. The CDR3 has 12 amino acids. CDR3 sequence reads: CALWEMGWIKTF. The CDR3 DNA reads TGTGCCTTGTGGGAGATGGGTTGGATCAAGACGTTT.

This sequence joins TRGV2 and TRGJ1 or TRGJ2. V trimming: 5 bases; J trimming: 0 bases; junction bases outside the gene matches: 10. Germline V gene sequence: CDR1 EGSNGY, CDR2 YDSYNSKV. The CDR3 spans 15 residues. DNA for the CDR3: TGTGCCACCTGGGTCGACGGGAGGAATTATTATAAGAAACTCTTT. Protein: CATWVDGRNYYKKLF.

This clone came up a few times. Distinct nucleotide sequences in the sample also encode this CDR3. V usage is TRGV4 and J usage is TRGJ1 or TRGJ2. The V and J ends lost 0 bases and 5 bases, in that order; junction bases with no gene match: 4. The CDR3 runs 13 residues. Germline CDR1 EGSTGY, CDR2 YDSYTSSV. The CDR3 sequence: CATWDGLDYKKLF. DNA of the CDR3: TGTGCCACCTGGGATGGGCTCGATTATAAGAAACTCTTT.

This clone is a singleton in its sample. A much larger clone is a single base away; this may be a read error. The chain is built from TRGV8 and TRGJ1 or TRGJ2. Trimming at V came to 6 bases and at J to 4 bases, leaving 3 bases not matched to a gene. The germline gives CDR1 VENAVY, CDR2 YDSYNSRV. The CDR3 length is 11 residues. The CDR3 nucleotides read TGTGCCACCTGGCTATATTATAAGAAACTCTTT. Protein product: CATWLYYKKLF.

J is TRGJ1 or TRGJ2 and V is TRGV9. In germline, CDR1 is GITISATS, CDR2 ISYDGTV (reference sequence). Trimming at V came to 5 bases and at J to 3 bases, leaving 13 bases not matched to a gene. The CDR3 consists of 15 residues. This chain's CDR3 is CALWGPSQGYYKKLF. CDR3 in DNA: TGTGCCTTGTGGGGTCCCTCCCAGGGTTATTATAAGAAACTCTTT.